This note documents a single T cell receptor beta chain sequence. Antigen specificity is unknown. The identical CDR3 is also encoded by other nucleotide sequences in the sample. This specimen comes from a study of shared clonotypes between healthy human individuals. Study-level background: Researchers assigned three CD4 naive, three CD4 memory, two CD8 naive and one CD8 memory plate to each donor. General study results and limits: Clonotype sharing across several donors was observed for 4% to 5.5% of naive CD4 clonotypes.

Sequencing used immunoSEQ multiplex PCR; TCRdb keeps in-frame clones, though not all of them. The sample includes about 2.3 million clones, around 92% of them seen just once. The V gene end was trimmed by 3 bases and the J gene end by 3 bases; junction bases not matched to a gene: 4. There are 14 residues in the CDR3. Germline CDR1 and CDR2: SGDLS and YYNGEE. The source of this sequence is a man younger than 30 in good health. Some clones in this sample may be carry-over from other donors' samples. The sequencing sample was made of naive CD4+ T cells from PBMCs. Described subset: CD45RA+ positively selected. J is TRBJ2-7 and V is TRBV9, with TRBD1 matching 9 bases. The DNA for the CDR3 is TGTGCCAGCAGCGCGGGACAGGGCCGCTACGAGCAGTACTTC. Translation gives CASSAGQGRYEQYF.